This is a list of T cell receptor beta chains from one sample in a study of blood T cells in healthy people across ages. MiXCR was run by TCRdb on the 5' RACE reads, yielding one entry per CDR3 protein. The sample yields about 840,000 distinct CDR3 sequences, under 35% seen once. This sample was also put to use in a study of T cells of mothers and their children.

Specimen: blood. These receptors were taken from a woman aged 40 to 55 in good health. Each CDR3 is given with its conserved first and last residue. The D gene is left open where the match is weak. Not all rows give a size; the values are once, few, many and, for expanded clones, a class.

j_gene	abundance	d_gene	v_gene	CDR3nt	CDR3aa
TRBJ2-1	many	TRBD1	TRBV7-3	TGTGCCAGCAGCCCTCGGACAGGGGGCTACAATGAGCAGTTCTTC	CASSPRTGGYNEQFF
TRBJ1-2	.	TRBD1	TRBV29-1	TGCAGCGTTACCGGGACAGGGTCTAACCATGGCTACACCTTC	CSVTGTGSNHGYTF
TRBJ1-6	.	.	TRBV7-9	TGTGCCAGCAGCCAAACAATACGGGGTAATTCACCCCTCCACTTT	CASSQTIRGNSPLHF
TRBJ1-1	.	.	TRBV3-1	TGTGCCGGCAGCCAACCGCGGGCCGGGAGGCATGCTGAAGCTTTCTTT	CAGSQPRAGRHAEAFF
TRBJ1-2	.	.	TRBV9	TGTGCCAGCAGCGTTGGGTTATTCGGCTACACCTTC	CASSVGLFGYTF
TRBJ2-6	once	.	TRBV7-2	TGTGCCAGCGTGCTTATCGAGGGGTCTGGGGCCAACGTCCTGACTTTC	CASVLIEGSGANVLTF
TRBJ2-7	many	.	TRBV5-1	TGCGCCAGCAGCTTGGACGTTCGGGGAAGCGAGCAGTACTTC	CASSLDVRGSEQYF
TRBJ1-1	many	TRBD1	TRBV12-3/TRBV12-4	TGTGCCAGCAGTCCCCGCGCAGGGGGCGGCACTGAAGCTTTCTTT	CASSPRAGGGTEAFF
TRBJ1-2	.	.	TRBV4-3	TGCGCCAGTAGCCAAGAAGGGATTCGAGGGGGCTATGGCTACACCTTC	CASSQEGIRGGYGYTF
TRBJ1-5	.	.	TRBV3-1	TGTGCCAGCAGCCAAGATTTTCAGCGGGCCCAGCCCCAGCATTTT	CASSQDFQRAQPQHF
TRBJ2-3	.	.	TRBV7-8	TGTGCCAGCAGCCCTGGGGCTATCACAGATACGCAGTATTTT	CASSPGAITDTQYF
TRBJ2-7	many	.	TRBV29-1	TGCAGCGTTCAAGGGTTGTTTGGGTTATCCTACGAGCAGTACTTC	CSVQGLFGLSYEQYF
TRBJ2-3	once	TRBD2	TRBV28	TGTGCCAGCAGTTTTCGTGGCGGGGGGCCCTATACGCAGTATTTT	CASSFRGGGPYTQYF
TRBJ2-7	.	TRBD1	TRBV7-9	TGTGCCAGCAGCTTACCCGGGACAGGGTGCAACGAGCAGTACTTC	CASSLPGTGCNEQYF
TRBJ2-7	many	.	TRBV29-1	TGCAGCGTGGCGGGACGGACAAGCTCCTACGAGCAGTACTTC	CSVAGRTSSYEQYF
TRBJ1-6	few	.	TRBV6-5	TGTGCCAGCAGTTACTCTGACTTCAACGTAGGGGGAAGTTCACCCCTCCACTTT	CASSYSDFNVGGSSPLHF
TRBJ1-1	.	.	TRBV19	TGTGCCAGTAGTATGACGGGACATCACACTGAAGCTTTCTTT	CASSMTGHHTEAFF
TRBJ2-3	.	.	TRBV30	TGTGCCTGGGGGTTGGGAGCGCGAGGGAGCACAGATACGCAGTATTTT	CAWGLGARGSTDTQYF
TRBJ1-4	.	.	TRBV7-9	TGTGCCAGCAGCTTAGGGACAGTCGTTAATGAAAAACTGTTTTTT	CASSLGTVVNEKLFF
TRBJ2-7	.	.	TRBV18	TGTGCCAGCTCACCCCCGGGACACGAATACGAGCAGTACTTC	CASSPPGHEYEQYF
TRBJ1-2	once	.	TRBV30	TGTGCCTGGAGTGGACAGGCTCAGGGCTATGGCTACACCTTC	CAWSGQAQGYGYTF
TRBJ1-4	.	.	TRBV28	TGTGCCAGCAGTTTCCCAAGGTTTCGGGCTAATGAAAAACTGTTTTTT	CASSFPRFRANEKLFF
TRBJ1-5	few	.	TRBV7-9	TGTGCCAGCAGCTTTGGCGGGACGAAGGATCAGCCCCAGCATTTT	CASSFGGTKDQPQHF
TRBJ2-6	many	.	TRBV5-1	TGCGCCAGTCGGGACGGCTCTGGGGCCAACGTCCTGACTTTC	CASRDGSGANVLTF
TRBJ2-3	many	.	TRBV6-1	TGTGCCAGCAGTGAAGCGATAGCTAGCACAGATACGCAGTATTTT	CASSEAIASTDTQYF
TRBJ1-5	.	.	TRBV29-1	TGCAGCGTGTCCTCCTTCGGGAACAATCAGCCCCAGCATTTT	CSVSSFGNNQPQHF
TRBJ2-7	few	.	TRBV27	TGTGCCAGCAGTTCTGGGGCCGGTGGATACGAGCAGTACTTC	CASSSGAGGYEQYF
TRBJ2-2	few	.	TRBV28	TGTGCCAGCAGTTTAAGGTTACTGAACACCGGGGAGCTGTTTTTT	CASSLRLLNTGELFF
TRBJ2-7	few	.	TRBV14	TGTGCCAGCAGCCAAGTGACTACCTCCTACGAGCAGTACTTC	CASSQVTTSYEQYF
TRBJ2-3	many	.	TRBV29-1	TGCAGCGTTGACAACGGGGGAAGCCCAGATACGCAGTATTTT	CSVDNGGSPDTQYF
TRBJ1-2	many	.	TRBV4-3	TGCGCCAGCAGCCAAGAACGCCCCGTTGGCGGGAACTTAGGCTATGGCTACACCTTC	CASSQERPVGGNLGYGYTF